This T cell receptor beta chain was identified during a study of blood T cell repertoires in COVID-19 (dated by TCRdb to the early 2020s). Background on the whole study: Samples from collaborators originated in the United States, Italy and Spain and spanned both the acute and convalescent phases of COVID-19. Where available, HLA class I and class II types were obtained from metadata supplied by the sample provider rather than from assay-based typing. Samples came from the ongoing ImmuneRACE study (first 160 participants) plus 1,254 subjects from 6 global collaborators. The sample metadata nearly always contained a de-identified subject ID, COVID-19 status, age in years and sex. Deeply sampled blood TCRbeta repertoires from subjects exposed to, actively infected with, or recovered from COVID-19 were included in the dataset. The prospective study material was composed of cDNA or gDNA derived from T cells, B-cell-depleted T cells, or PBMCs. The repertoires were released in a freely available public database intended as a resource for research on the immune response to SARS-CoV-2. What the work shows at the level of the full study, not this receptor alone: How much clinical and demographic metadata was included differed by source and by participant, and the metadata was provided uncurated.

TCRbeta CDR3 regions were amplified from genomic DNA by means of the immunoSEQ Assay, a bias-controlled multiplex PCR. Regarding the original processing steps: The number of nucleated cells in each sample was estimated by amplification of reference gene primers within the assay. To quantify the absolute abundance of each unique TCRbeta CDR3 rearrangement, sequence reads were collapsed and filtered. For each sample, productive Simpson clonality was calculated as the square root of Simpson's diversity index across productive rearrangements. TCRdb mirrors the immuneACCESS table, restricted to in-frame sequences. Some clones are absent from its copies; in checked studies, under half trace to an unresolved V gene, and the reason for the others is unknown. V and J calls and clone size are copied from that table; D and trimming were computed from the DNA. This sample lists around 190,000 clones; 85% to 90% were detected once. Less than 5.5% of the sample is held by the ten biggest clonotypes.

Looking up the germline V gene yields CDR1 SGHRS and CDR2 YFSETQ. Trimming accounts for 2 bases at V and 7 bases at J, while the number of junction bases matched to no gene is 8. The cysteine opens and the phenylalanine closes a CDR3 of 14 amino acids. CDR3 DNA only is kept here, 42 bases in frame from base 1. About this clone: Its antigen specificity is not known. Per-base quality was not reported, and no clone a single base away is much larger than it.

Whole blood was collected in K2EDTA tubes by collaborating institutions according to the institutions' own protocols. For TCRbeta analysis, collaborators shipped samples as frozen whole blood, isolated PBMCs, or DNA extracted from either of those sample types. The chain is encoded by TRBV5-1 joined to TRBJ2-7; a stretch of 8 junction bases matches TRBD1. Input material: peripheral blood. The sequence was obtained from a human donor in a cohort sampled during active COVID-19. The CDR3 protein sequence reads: CASSFFQGAFEQYF. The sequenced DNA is TGCGCCAGCAGCTTCTTCCAGGGGGCGTTTGAGCAGTACTTC.